Listed here are 10 T cell receptor beta chains from one sample, sequenced in a study of cytotoxic CD8 clonotypes in ibrutinib-treated CLL. Measured with immunoSEQ multiplex PCR; TCRdb has only the in-frame clones, and not every one. The sample contains about 150,000 clones, 79% of which appear only once. The source material was PBMCs, sampled after 12 months of ibrutinib treatment. The source of these receptors is a human donor with chronic lymphocytic leukemia.

The chain employs TRBV6-6 and TRBJ1-2; perhaps TRBD1 as D (5 bases). Germline V gives CDR1 MNHNY, CDR2 SVGAGI (reference sequence). CDR3 length equals 11 residues. Trimming took off 6 bases at V and 5 bases at J, with 7 bases between the two ends. The CDR3 DNA follows: TGTGCCAGCAGGCGGGGGTATGGCTACACCTTC. Translation gives CASRRGYGYTF.

This clone has a single count. V gene TRBV29-1 combines with J gene TRBJ1-1; TRBD1 is a possible D gene (6 bases). With 6 bases removed from V and 6 bases from J, the gap between germline ends came to 17 bases. Per germline, CDR1 SQVTM and CDR2 ANQGSEA. The CDR3 loop spans 13 amino acids. CDR3 nucleotides: TGCAGCGTAGGGCCCACGGGGGCCCCTGAAGCTTTCTTT. This gives the protein CSVGPTGAPEAFF. Full variable domain (outside the CDR3, taken from reference TRBV29-1 and TRBJ1-1): SAVISQKPSRDICQRGTSLTIQCQVDSQVTMMFWYRQQPGQSLTLIATANQGSEATYESGFVIDKFPISRPNLTFSTLTVSNMSPEDSSIYLCSVGPTGAPEAFFGQGTRLTVV.

The chain carries TRBV12-5 and TRBJ1-5, with D maybe TRBD1 (5 bases). Trimming pared 3 bases from V and 11 bases from J, leaving 20 bases between. The length of the CDR3 is 15 residues. Per germline, CDR1 LGHNT and CDR2 FRNRAP. The CDR3 protein is CASGFSRSSLGAQHF. CDR3 coding DNA: TGTGCTAGTGGTTTTTCGCGGAGCTCCCTAGGGGCCCAGCATTTT.

The J gene is TRBJ1-5, the V gene TRBV19; D is possibly TRBD1 (6 bases). Germline V gives CDR1 LNHDA, CDR2 SQIVND (reference sequence). V lost 4 bases to trimming and J lost 1 base, with 11 bases between them. The CDR3 runs to 15 residues. The CDR3 sequence: CASSTWTASNQPQHF. The CDR3 DNA reads as TGTGCCAGTAGTACCTGGACAGCGAGCAATCAGCCCCAGCATTTT.

The V gene is TRBV4-2, the J gene TRBJ2-1; 11 bases match TRBD2. Germline V gene lookup returns CDR1 LGHNA and CDR2 YNFKEQ. The CDR3 length is 14 residues. The trim removed 4 bases at V and 9 bases at J, leaving 5 bases unmatched. CDR3 nucleotides: TGTGCCAGCAGCCTCCTAGCGGGAGGAGTTGAGCAGTTCTTC. Its translation is CASSLLAGGVEQFF.

This chain links TRBV30 with TRBJ2-2; D is uncertain. Per the germline V gene, CDR1 is GTSNPN and CDR2 is SVGIG (reference sequence). The CDR3 spans 13 residues. With 4 bases removed from V and 3 bases from J, the gap between germline ends came to 9 bases. The CDR3 spells CAWKGLHTGELFF. The CDR3 DNA follows: TGTGCCTGGAAAGGCCTGCACACCGGGGAGCTGTTTTTT.

V and J are TRBV28 and TRBJ1-5; the D gene is possibly TRBD1 (6 bases). Germline CDR1 MDHEN, CDR2 SYDVKM. The CDR3 has 16 amino acids. Trimming took 5 bases from V and 0 from J, leaving 14 bases between them. Here the CDR3 DNA reads TGTGCCAGCAGTCCCCCCAGGGGTTATAGCAATCAGCCCCAGCATTTT. It codes for CASSPPRGYSNQPQHF.

This rearrangement joins TRBV7-9 to TRBJ2-5; 9 nucleotides line up with TRBD2. Germline CDR1 and CDR2: SEHNR and FQNEAQ (reference sequence). V trimming: 4 bases; J trimming: 7 bases; junction bases outside the gene matches: 13. There are 16 residues in the CDR3. The CDR3 protein is CASSSGLAGGGGTQYF. The CDR3 coding sequence is TGTGCCAGCAGCTCGGGACTAGCCGGAGGGGGTGGGACCCAGTACTTC.

On this clone: This likely stems from a read error, as it lies one base from a far larger clone. This chain uses TRBV6-1 with TRBJ2-1, with D maybe TRBD1 (5 bases). This CDR3 spans 11 amino acids. Germline V gives CDR1 MNHNS, CDR2 SASEGT. CDR3 protein: CAISSGNEQFF. CDR3 nucleotide sequence: TGTGCCATCAGTTCAGGGAATGAGCAGTTCTTC.

The V gene is TRBV6-1, the J gene TRBJ2-7; perhaps TRBD2 as D (5 bases). The CDR3 has 13 amino acids. Trimming shortened V by 6 bases and J by 3 bases, and 12 bases separated the two germline ends. Germline V gives CDR1 MNHNS, CDR2 SASEGT. The CDR3 region has the DNA TGTGCCAGCAGGTTGGCGGGTTACTACGAGCAGTACTTC. Protein product: CASRLAGYYEQYF.